These 32 T cell receptor beta chains were all obtained from the same sample, sequenced in a study of blood T cell repertoires in COVID-19. The method was immunoSEQ multiplex PCR; TCRdb's version includes in-frame clones alone and lacks a portion of them. The sample shows roughly 250,000 clones, roughly nine tenths of them seen only once. Sequenced input: peripheral blood. The receptor set was obtained from a woman in her thirties with COVID-19, enrolled during active disease.

The DNA of the CDR3 is TGTGCCAGCAGTGAGGTGGGGCGGTTCTCCTACGAGCAGTACTTC. Translating gives CASSEVGRFSYEQYF. The genes are TRBV2 and TRBJ2-7; possibly TRBD1 for D (5 bases). The CDR3 runs to 15 residues. Germline values: CDR1 SNHLY, CDR2 FYNNEI. Trimming took 3 bases from V and 0 from J, leaving 12 bases between them.

The chain has TRBV7-9 and TRBJ1-5, with no clear D. V was cut by 5 bases and J by 3 bases, with 14 bases left in between. Germline values: CDR1 SEHNR, CDR2 FQNEAQ (reference sequence). There are 15 residues in the CDR3. CDR3 DNA: TGTGCCAGCAGCCTTTGGGCGGGTACCAATCAGCCCCAGCATTTT. Its protein product is CASSLWAGTNQPQHF. Full variable domain (rest looked up from reference TRBV7-9 and TRBJ1-5): DTGVSQNPRHKITKRGQNVTFRCDPISEHNRLYWYRQTLGQGPEFLTYFQNEAQLEKSRLLSDRFSAERPKGSFSTLEIQRTEQGDSAMYLCASSLWAGTNQPQHFGDGTRLSIL.

In nucleotides, the CDR3 is TGCAGCGTTGAACCCTTCCAAGAGACCCAGTACTTC. It encodes CSVEPFQETQYF. The chain carries TRBV29-1 and TRBJ2-5; D gene ambiguous. Trimming pared 2 bases from V and 1 base from J, leaving 5 bases between. The CDR3 length is 12 residues. Per the germline V gene, CDR1 is SQVTM and CDR2 is ANQGSEA.

The V gene is TRBV4-1, the J gene TRBJ1-5; the D gene is possibly TRBD1 (5 bases). The CDR3 length is 16 residues. The germline gives CDR1 MGHRA, CDR2 YSYEKL. Trimming cost V 0 bases and J 1 base, with 10 bases left between them. CDR3 sequence (DNA): TGCGCCAGCAGCCAAGATCGGGGGTACAGCAATCAGCCCCAGCATTTT. Encoded protein: CASSQDRGYSNQPQHF.

The J gene is TRBJ1-2, the V gene TRBV5-4, with 11 nucleotides matching TRBD1. The V and J ends lost 1 base and 4 bases, in that order; junction bases with no gene match: 3. In germline, CDR1 is SGHNT, CDR2 YYREEE (reference sequence). CDR3 length: 15 residues. For the CDR3, the DNA is TGTGCCAGCAGCTTGCGGGGGACAGGGGGCTATGGCTACACCTTC. The encoded protein is CASSLRGTGGYGYTF.

The DNA of the CDR3 is TGTGCCAGCAGCTGGGACAGGGCCTACGAGCAGTACTTC. It encodes CASSWDRAYEQYF. V gene TRBV6-5 combines with J gene TRBJ2-7; 9 nucleotides align to TRBD1. The CDR3 covers 13 residues. Germline V CDR1 and CDR2: MNHEY, SVGAGI. V shed 6 bases and J 2 bases; nucleotides not matched to a gene: 2.

This chain connects TRBV18 to TRBJ2-7; possibly TRBD1 for D (5 bases). Trimming cost V 0 bases and J 6 bases, with 9 bases left between them. CDR1 and CDR2 (germline): KGHSH, LQKENI. The CDR3 spans 13 residues. The CDR3 region is CASSPPFRGEQYF. CDR3 coding DNA: TGTGCCAGCTCACCACCGTTTAGGGGCGAGCAGTACTTC.

V gene TRBV4-2 combines with J gene TRBJ2-4; D remains ambiguous. The V gene's germline CDR1 is LGHNA and CDR2 YNFKEQ. V dropped 4 bases and J dropped 4 bases, with 8 bases sitting between them. The CDR3 is 13 residues long. Here the CDR3 DNA reads TGTGCCAGCAGCCCGGGTCCGAAAAACATTCAGTACTTC. Amino acid sequence: CASSPGPKNIQYF.

The rearrangement joins TRBV6-1 to TRBJ1-5; the match to TRBD1 covers 7 bases. CDR1 MNHNS and CDR2 SASEGT come from the germline V gene. There are 15 residues in the CDR3. V shed 3 bases and J 13 bases; nucleotides not matched to a gene: 15. CDR3 residues: CASSDGQARERPQHF. CDR3 bases: TGTGCCAGCAGTGACGGACAGGCCCGAGAGAGACCACAGCATTTT.

CDR3 DNA sequence: TGTGCCAGCAGCTTCGGAGGGGAGCTCTACGAGCAGTACTTC. The encoded protein is CASSFGGELYEQYF. This sequence joins TRBV5-5 and TRBJ2-7; D possibly corresponds to TRBD2 (6 bases). Trimming stripped 2 bases from V and 3 bases from J, with 12 bases between. This CDR3 region has 14 residues. Germline loops: CDR1 SGHKS, CDR2 YYEKEE (reference sequence).

V gene TRBV7-2 combines with J gene TRBJ2-3, with 9 bases fitting TRBD2. Unmatched junction bases numbered 6, after V lost 3 bases and J lost 2 bases. The length of the CDR3 is 16 residues. Germline V CDR1 and CDR2: SGHTA, FQGNSA. The DNA of the CDR3 is TGTGCCAGCAGCTTGATGGTAGCGGGGGCCACAGATACGCAGTATTTT. Translating gives CASSLMVAGATDTQYF.

This clone was counted a few times. V usage is TRBV5-1 and J usage is TRBJ1-1, with D perhaps matching TRBD1 (5 bases). Germline V gives CDR1 SGHRS, CDR2 YFSETQ. This CDR3 is 13 amino acids long. V shed 3 bases and J shed 9 bases, with 15 bases lying between them. The CDR3 reads CASSWTLGPQAFF. CDR3 DNA: TGCGCCAGCAGCTGGACACTCGGACCCCAAGCTTTCTTT.

V and J are TRBV11-2 and TRBJ1-1, with TRBD1 identical over 11 bases. Trimming took 4 bases from V and 8 from J; bases not matched to a gene: 0. Germline CDR1 SGHAT, CDR2 FQNNGV. There are 12 residues in the CDR3. CDR3 nucleotide sequence: TGTGCCAGCAGCTGGACAGGGGGCGAAGCTTTCTTT. Its translation is CASSWTGGEAFF.

J is TRBJ1-2 and V is TRBV3-1 (or the pseudogene TRBV3-2), with a tentative D call TRBD1 (5 bases). V dropped 4 bases and J dropped 0 bases, with 9 bases sitting between them. The CDR3 covers 14 residues. Per the germline V gene, CDR1 is LGHDT and CDR2 is YNNKEL (reference sequence). The CDR3 DNA reads TGTGCCAGCAGCCCGGGACTGACTAACTATGGCTACACCTTC. Protein sequence: CASSPGLTNYGYTF.

This clone was seen a handful of times. The CDR3 nucleotides are TGTGCCACCAGCGGTTCCCGGGCGAACACCGGGGAGCTGTTTTTT. It is translated as CATSGSRANTGELFF. The chain employs TRBV15 and TRBJ2-2; D is unclear. Germline CDR1 and CDR2: LNHNV and YYDKDF (reference sequence). V dropped 5 bases and J dropped 0 bases, with 10 bases sitting between them. CDR3 length: 15 amino acids.

The chain employs TRBV7-8 and TRBJ1-4; possible D gene TRBD1, 5 bases. The CDR3 is made up of 15 amino acids. CDR1 and CDR2 from the germline V gene are SGHVS and FQNEAQ. The V gene lost 5 bases and the J gene lost 0 bases, with 10 bases spanning the gap. The CDR3 protein is CASSPGGTTNEKLFF. In nucleotides, the CDR3 is TGTGCCAGCAGCCCGGGGGGGACAACTAATGAAAAACTGTTTTTT.

This chain uses TRBV7-9 with TRBJ2-1, with D maybe TRBD2 (6 bases). Trimming cost V 5 bases and J 4 bases, with 15 bases left between them. CDR1 is SEHNR, CDR2 FQNEAQ, per germline (reference sequence). The CDR3 is 15 amino acids. CDR3 DNA: TGTGCCAGCAGCGCGAAAACCGGGACTTACAATGAGCAGTTCTTC. This translates into CASSAKTGTYNEQFF.

The chain uses TRBV5-1 and TRBJ2-7; no definite D call. Trimming shortened V by 0 bases and J by 3 bases, and 13 bases separated the two germline ends. Germline V lookup: CDR1 SGHRS, CDR2 YFSETQ. This CDR3 spans 15 amino acids. Here the CDR3 DNA reads TGCGCCAGCAGCTTGGATACAGCTCAGTTCTACGAGCAGTACTTC. It yields the protein CASSLDTAQFYEQYF.

This rearrangement joins TRBV5-1 to TRBJ1-6; TRBD1 might be the D (5 bases). Germline CDR1 and CDR2: SGHRS and YFSETQ. V lost 4 bases and J lost 0, with 14 bases in between. The CDR3 has 17 residues. CDR3 region: CASSRGDRVSYNSPLHF. CDR3 nucleotide sequence: TGCGCCAGCAGCCGAGGCGACAGAGTCTCCTATAATTCACCCCTCCACTTT. The whole variable domain, filled in from reference TRBV5-1 and TRBJ1-6, reads KAGVTQTPRYLIKTRGQQVTLSCSPISGHRSVSWYQQTPGQGLQFLFEYFSETQRNKGNFPGRFSGRQFSNSRSEMNVSTLELGDSALYLCASSRGDRVSYNSPLHFGNGTRLTVT.

The genes are TRBV2 and TRBJ2-1; possibly TRBD2 for D (6 bases). Trimming took off 7 bases at V and 4 bases at J, with 20 bases between the two ends. This CDR3 is built from 16 residues. In germline, CDR1 is SNHLY, CDR2 FYNNEI. CDR3: CASTGGRLGNYNEQFF. The CDR3 DNA sequence: TGTGCCAGCACTGGGGGGAGACTAGGGAATTACAATGAGCAGTTCTTC.

This rearrangement joins TRBV5-1 to TRBJ2-5; 7 bases match TRBD2. The CDR3 sequence is 16 residues long. Per the germline V gene, CDR1 is SGHRS and CDR2 is YFSETQ. V was pared by 0 bases and J by 2 bases, with 7 bases of the junction left unmatched. CDR3 in amino acids: CASSLGSLAKQETQYF. The CDR3 region has the DNA TGCGCCAGCAGCTTGGGCTCACTAGCGAAACAAGAGACCCAGTACTTC. The entire variable domain, with the rest obtained from reference TRBV5-1 and TRBJ2-5, is as follows: KAGVTQTPRYLIKTRGQQVTLSCSPISGHRSVSWYQQTPGQGLQFLFEYFSETQRNKGNFPGRFSGRQFSNSRSEMNVSTLELGDSALYLCASSLGSLAKQETQYFGPGTRLLVL.

The J gene is TRBJ1-1, the V gene TRBV4-1; 8 bases are shared with TRBD1. The trim removed 4 bases at V and 4 bases at J, leaving 14 bases unmatched. The CDR3 covers 17 residues. Germline V gives CDR1 MGHRA, CDR2 YSYEKL. This CDR3 reads CASSPARGRFSGTEAFF. The DNA of the CDR3 is TGCGCCAGCAGCCCCGCCAGGGGGCGGTTTTCGGGCACTGAAGCTTTCTTT.

DNA for the CDR3: TGCGCCAGCAGTGGAAACAGGGGGCAAGTCTATGGCTACACCTTC. Translating it yields CASSGNRGQVYGYTF. The rearrangement uses TRBV10-1 and TRBJ1-2, with 9 bases aligning to TRBD1. CDR1 and CDR2 (germline): WNHNN, SYGVQD (reference sequence). The CDR3 is 15 amino acids. The junction had 7 bases not matched to a gene; V was cut back by 4 bases and J by 4 bases.

The chain links TRBV6-5 to TRBJ1-6, with TRBD1 as a possible D gene (5 bases). The length of the CDR3 is 15 residues. Trimming stripped 7 bases from V and 10 bases from J, with 20 bases between. Germline V CDR1 and CDR2: MNHEY, SVGAGI. Here the CDR3 DNA reads TGTGCCAGCACTCTATCGACGGGGGTGGGATCACCCCTCCACTTT. Protein sequence: CASTLSTGVGSPLHF.

The chain recombines TRBV29-1 with TRBJ1-2; D may be TRBD1 (5 bases). From germline, CDR1 is SQVTM and CDR2 ANQGSEA. V was clipped by 3 bases and J by 13 bases, with 36 bases between them. CDR3 size: 18 residues. CDR3 sequence: CSVDYLGGTGFLAMWGTF. CDR3 nucleotides: TGCAGCGTTGATTATCTGGGGGGGACGGGTTTCTTGGCTATGTGGGGCACCTTC. The full variable domain, its missing parts supplied by reference TRBV29-1 and TRBJ1-2, is SAVISQKPSRDICQRGTSLTIQCQVDSQVTMMFWYRQQPGQSLTLIATANQGSEATYESGFVIDKFPISRPNLTFSTLTVSNMSPEDSSIYLCSVDYLGGTGFLAMWGTFGSGTRLTVV.

The rearrangement uses TRBV3-1 (or the pseudogene TRBV3-2) and TRBJ2-5, with 7 nucleotides matching TRBD2. The CDR3 loop spans 15 amino acids. Germline CDR1 is LGHDT and CDR2 is YNNKEL (reference sequence). Trimming removed 4 bases from V and 2 bases from J; junction bases left unmatched: 7. The CDR3: CASSPTPSGQETQYF. The CDR3 coding sequence is TGTGCCAGCAGCCCGACCCCTAGCGGACAAGAGACCCAGTACTTC.

The CDR3 sequence is CASSPTGNEQFF. The CDR3 nucleotides are TGCGCCAGCAGCCCCACGGGCAATGAGCAGTTCTTC. The V call is TRBV5-1, the J call TRBJ2-1; D is ambiguous. This CDR3 is built from 12 residues. Trimming removed 4 bases from V and 6 bases from J, with 8 bases in between. The germline gives CDR1 SGHRS, CDR2 YFSETQ.

This clone was picked up one time. The chain joins TRBV5-1 to TRBJ1-1; 10 bases line up with TRBD1. Germline-derived CDR1 and CDR2 are SGHRS and YFSETQ. The CDR3 extends over 14 amino acids. The junction had 3 bases not matched to a gene; V was cut back by 3 bases and J by 4 bases. CDR3 nucleotide sequence: TGCGCCAGCAGCTGGACAGGGGGGTCCACTGAAGCTTTCTTT. Translation: CASSWTGGSTEAFF.

The chain links TRBV10-3 to TRBJ1-1; D call uncertain. The V and J ends lost 2 bases and 0 bases respectively, with 7 bases between them. The CDR3 contains 14 residues. CDR1 is ENHRY, CDR2 SYGVKD, per germline. DNA for the CDR3: TGTGCCATCAGTGAGATAGTTATGAACACTGAAGCTTTCTTT. Protein product: CAISEIVMNTEAFF.

The chain is built from TRBV7-2 and TRBJ2-7, with 10 bases that match TRBD1. Trimming took 3 bases from V and 3 from J; bases not matched to a gene: 5. The CDR3 consists of 15 residues. Germline V gene lookup returns CDR1 SGHTA and CDR2 FQGNSA. The DNA of the CDR3 is TGTGCCAGCAGCTTCGCTGGACAGGGGGACTACGAGCAGTACTTC. The encoded protein is CASSFAGQGDYEQYF.

The chain joins TRBV3-1 (or the pseudogene TRBV3-2) to TRBJ1-6; perhaps TRBD1 as D (6 bases). CDR1 is LGHDT and CDR2 is YNNKEL in the germline V gene (reference sequence). V was trimmed by 4 bases and J by 8 bases, leaving 12 bases between them. CDR3 length: 14 amino acids. Written as DNA, the CDR3 is TGTGCCAGCAGCCTGAGGACAGAATATTCACCCCTCCACTTT. This sequence encodes CASSLRTEYSPLHF.

This clone was detected a few times. The genes are TRBV19 and TRBJ1-6; 7 nucleotides line up with TRBD1. V lost 9 bases, J lost 10 bases, and 9 bases stayed unmatched. This CDR3 has 13 amino acids. Germline V gene data show CDR1 as LNHDA and CDR2 as SQIVND (reference sequence). CDR3: CASRLTGESPLHF. The CDR3 DNA reads as TGTGCCAGCCGACTTACAGGGGAATCACCCCTCCACTTT.